Below, 30 T cell receptor beta chains from the same sample are listed, as sequenced in a study of OX40 agonist ivuxolimab in advanced cancers. Some clones are missing from TCRdb's copy, which holds only in-frame ones; the method was immunoSEQ multiplex PCR. Here the sample spans roughly 59,000 clones, over 75% being singletons. The input for sequencing was CD4+ or CD8+ T cells sorted from blood, taken in a trial of the OX40 agonist ivuxolimab. Receptors were obtained from an adult with an advanced solid tumor such as melanoma, head and neck, liver or kidney cancer.

The chain carries TRBV6-5 and TRBJ2-2, with 7 bases lining up with TRBD1. Germline V gives CDR1 MNHEY, CDR2 SVGAGI. Unmatched junction bases numbered 9, after V lost 7 bases and J lost 4 bases. The CDR3 covers 15 residues. The CDR3 DNA sequence: TGTGCCAGCACTCTAGGGGGCGACGGCACCGGGGAGCTGTTTTTT. It is translated as CASTLGGDGTGELFF.

The chain joins TRBV10-2 to TRBJ1-1; maybe TRBD1 (5 bases). Germline CDR1 reads WSHSY; CDR2 reads SAAADI. The CDR3 is 14 residues long. Trimming removed 7 bases at V and 8 bases at J, with 20 bases between. In nucleotides, the CDR3 is TGCGCCAGCATCGCGGGACCCCTCCCCCCCGAAGCTTTCTTT. Encoded protein: CASIAGPLPPEAFF.

Only a few counts were recorded for this clone. The chain has TRBV27 and TRBJ1-6; the match to TRBD1 covers 7 bases. Per germline, CDR1 MNHEY and CDR2 SMNVEV (reference sequence). J was trimmed by 6 bases and V by 5 bases; bases with no gene match: 10. The CDR3 has 16 amino acids. The CDR3 loop reads CASSHRGTVLNSPLHF. Here the CDR3 DNA reads TGTGCCAGCAGTCATCGGGGGACAGTTCTTAATTCACCCCTCCACTTT.

The V and J genes are TRBV6-5 and TRBJ1-4, with D possibly matching TRBD1 (6 bases). Trimming left V 5 bases short and J 7 bases short, with 14 bases between. The CDR3 sequence is 14 residues long. The germline gives CDR1 MNHEY, CDR2 SVGAGI. CDR3 coding DNA: TGTGCCAGCAGTCCCGGGGGCAGGTCTGAAAAACTGTTTTTT. This sequence encodes CASSPGGRSEKLFF.

This rearrangement joins TRBV29-1 to TRBJ1-1, with D perhaps TRBD1 (5 bases). Germline values: CDR1 SQVTM, CDR2 ANQGSEA. The V end was cut by 4 bases, the J end by 1 base, with 13 bases between. The CDR3 is made up of 14 amino acids. Written as DNA, the CDR3 is TGCAGCGTTGCGAGATCGACAGAGAACACTGAAGCTTTCTTT. It translates to CSVARSTENTEAFF.

The chain carries TRBV7-3 and TRBJ2-2; no definite D call. The germline V and J ends were trimmed by 6 bases and 3 bases, with 8 bases remaining between them. The V gene's germline CDR1 is SGHTA and CDR2 FQGTGA. The CDR3 sequence is 13 residues long. In nucleotides, the CDR3 is TGTGCCAGCAGTTTTCTAGACACCGGGGAGCTGTTTTTT. This gives the protein CASSFLDTGELFF.

The rearrangement uses TRBV6-5 and TRBJ2-5, with 7 bases lining up with TRBD2. J was trimmed by 9 bases and V by 6 bases; bases with no gene match: 16. Per germline, CDR1 MNHEY and CDR2 SVGAGI. This CDR3 comprises 15 residues. The CDR3 region is CASRLTSDYRSAQYF. DNA of the CDR3: TGTGCCAGCAGGCTAACTAGCGACTATCGGTCGGCCCAGTACTTC.

The J gene is TRBJ1-4, the V gene TRBV19, with 7 bases aligning to TRBD1. The CDR3 loop spans 14 amino acids. Trimming took 8 bases from V and 10 from J; bases not matched to a gene: 13. The germline CDR1 and CDR2 sequences are LNHDA and SQIVND (reference sequence). The CDR3: CASGSDRVAGKLFF. The CDR3 nucleotides are TGTGCCAGTGGATCCGACAGGGTCGCTGGAAAACTGTTTTTT.

This clone came up a few times. This chain uses TRBV11-1 with TRBJ2-5, with a tentative D call TRBD1 (5 bases). CDR3 length: 15 amino acids. The germline V gene has CDR1 SGHAT and CDR2 FQDESV (reference sequence). Trimming took off 4 bases at V and 2 bases at J, with 14 bases between the two ends. The CDR3 spells CASSSGWNGQETQYF. In nucleotides, the CDR3 is TGTGCCAGCAGCTCAGGGTGGAACGGACAAGAGACCCAGTACTTC. Full variable domain (rest looked up from reference TRBV11-1 and TRBJ2-5): EAEVAQSPRYKITEKSQAVAFWCDPISGHATLYWYRQILGQGPELLVQFQDESVVDDSQLPKDRFSAERLKGVDSTLKIQPAELGDSAMYLCASSSGWNGQETQYFGPGTRLLVL.

The chain combines TRBV7-2 with TRBJ1-1; D possibly corresponds to TRBD1 (6 bases). This CDR3 comprises 13 residues. Looked up from germline, CDR1 is SGHTA and CDR2 is FQGNSA. V shed 5 bases and J shed 5 bases, with 12 bases lying between them. CDR3 nucleotide sequence: TGTGCCAGCAGCAAATCGAGGGGGACTGAAGCTTTCTTT. As protein: CASSKSRGTEAFF. The variable domain in full, completed from reference TRBV7-2 and TRBJ1-1, reads GAGVSQSPSNKVTEKGKDVELRCDPISGHTALYWYRQSLGQGLEFLIYFQGNSAPDKSGLPSDRFSAERTGGSVSTLTIQRTQQEDSAVYLCASSKSRGTEAFFGQGTRLTVV.

The chain couples TRBV19 to TRBJ1-5, with D tentatively TRBD1 (5 bases). Germline V CDR1 and CDR2: LNHDA, SQIVND (reference sequence). V lost 2 bases and J 0 bases, leaving 17 bases between the germline ends. The CDR3 is 18 residues long. Written as DNA, the CDR3 is TGTGCCAGTAGTATATGGGGAAAGGTTGGGACTAGCAATCAGCCCCAGCATTTT. Translated: CASSIWGKVGTSNQPQHF. Together with reference TRBV19 and TRBJ1-5, the CDR3 gives the full variable domain: DGGITQSPKYLFRKEGQNVTLSCEQNLNHDAMYWYRQDPGQGLRLIYYSQIVNDFQKGDIAEGYSVSREKKESFPLTVTSAQKNPTAFYLCASSIWGKVGTSNQPQHFGDGTRLSIL.

The genes are TRBV29-1 and TRBJ2-7; D tentatively fits TRBD1 or TRBD2 (6 bases each). Germline lookup yields CDR1 SQVTM and CDR2 ANQGSEA. V lost 4 bases and J 1 base, leaving 8 bases between the germline ends. The length of the CDR3 is 12 residues. The CDR3 protein is CSVGGASYEQYF. The DNA of the CDR3 is TGCAGCGTTGGGGGGGCGTCCTACGAGCAGTACTTC.

This chain joins TRBV27 and TRBJ1-2, with D perhaps TRBD1 (6 bases). Germline lookup yields CDR1 MNHEY and CDR2 SMNVEV (reference sequence). V was trimmed by 3 bases and J by 8 bases, leaving 10 bases between them. The CDR3 is 12 amino acids. The CDR3 sequence: CASSLRGVGYTF. The CDR3 nucleotides are TGTGCCAGCAGTTTGAGGGGGGTCGGCTACACCTTC.

The chain has TRBV19 and TRBJ1-2, with 8 nucleotides matching TRBD1. There are 14 residues in the CDR3. Trimming cost V 3 bases and J 8 bases; bases outside gene matches: 8. Per the germline V gene, CDR1 is LNHDA and CDR2 is SQIVND (reference sequence). CDR3 loop: CASSMGQGAGGYTF. The CDR3, as DNA: TGTGCCAGTAGTATGGGGCAGGGGGCAGGAGGCTACACCTTC. Drawing the rest from reference TRBV19 and TRBJ1-2, the complete variable domain is DGGITQSPKYLFRKEGQNVTLSCEQNLNHDAMYWYRQDPGQGLRLIYYSQIVNDFQKGDIAEGYSVSREKKESFPLTVTSAQKNPTAFYLCASSMGQGAGGYTFGSGTRLTVV.

There are a few counts of this clone. This sequence joins TRBV5-4 and TRBJ1-6, with D uncertain. Germline assignment: CDR1 SGHNT and CDR2 YYREEE (reference sequence). This CDR3 has 13 residues. V shed 0 bases and J shed 9 bases, with 7 bases lying between them. DNA for the CDR3: TGTGCCAGCAGCTTGGGCGGGTTTTCACCCCTCCACTTT. It encodes CASSLGGFSPLHF.

This chain links TRBV5-1 with TRBJ1-6; TRBD1 matches at 12 bases. The J segment lost 6 bases and the V segment lost 2 bases, leaving 6 bases of the junction unmatched. The CDR3 contains 17 residues. CDR1 and CDR2 from the germline V gene are SGHRS and YFSETQ. The CDR3 sequence is CASSLSGTGGGNSPLHF. CDR3 nucleotide sequence: TGCGCCAGCAGCTTATCCGGGACAGGGGGCGGTAATTCACCCCTCCACTTT.

This chain links TRBV7-9 with TRBJ2-1, with TRBD2 matching over 7 bases. V gave up 5 bases and J gave up 4 bases; unmatched junction bases: 11. The CDR3 spans 16 residues. The germline gives CDR1 SEHNR, CDR2 FQNEAQ (reference sequence). CDR3 sequence (DNA): TGTGCCAGCAGCCCCCTATGGAGCGGGGTATACAATGAGCAGTTCTTC. Protein sequence: CASSPLWSGVYNEQFF.

J is TRBJ1-1 and V is TRBV5-1; D is ambiguous. The ends were cut back, 0 bases at V and 0 bases at J, with 6 bases in the middle. The V gene's germline CDR1 is SGHRS and CDR2 YFSETQ. CDR3 length equals 14 residues. For the CDR3, the DNA is TGCGCCAGCAGCTTGGACGGAATGAACACTGAAGCTTTCTTT. As protein: CASSLDGMNTEAFF.

This CDR3 reads CASSHSGTYYEQYF. CDR3 nucleotides: TGTGCCAGCAGCCATTCCGGGACATACTACGAGCAGTACTTC. J is TRBJ2-7 and V is TRBV7-9, with D perhaps matching TRBD1 (6 bases). The germline CDR1 and CDR2 sequences are SEHNR and FQNEAQ (reference sequence). The CDR3 has 14 residues. V dropped 5 bases and J dropped 3 bases, with 14 bases sitting between them.

V is TRBV30 and J is TRBJ2-7; 8 bases align to TRBD1. V dropped 3 bases and J dropped 0; count of bases not matched to a gene: 4. The germline V gene has CDR1 GTSNPN and CDR2 SVGIG (reference sequence). The CDR3 extends over 14 amino acids. The CDR3 region has the DNA TGTGCCTGGAGGGGACAGGCCTACTCCTACGAGCAGTACTTC. Its protein product is CAWRGQAYSYEQYF.

This clone was picked up a small number of times. This sequence joins TRBV6-6 and TRBJ1-1; D gene unclear. The CDR3 has 13 amino acids. The germline V gene encodes CDR1 MNHNY and CDR2 SVGAGI (reference sequence). Trimming removed 4 bases from V and 1 base from J, with 7 bases in between. CDR3 coding DNA: TGTGCCAGCAGTTCGAAGTGGAACACTGAAGCTTTCTTT. Translation gives CASSSKWNTEAFF.

This chain connects TRBV19 to TRBJ1-5; 7 bases are shared with TRBD1. CDR3 size: 15 residues. The junction had 7 bases not matched to a gene; V was cut back by 6 bases and J by 2 bases. Germline V lookup: CDR1 LNHDA, CDR2 SQIVND (reference sequence). DNA for the CDR3: TGTGCCAGTAGAGAGAGACAGGGCGGCAATCAGCCCCAGCATTTT. Its translation is CASRERQGGNQPQHF.

In its sample, this clone was seen once. The V call is TRBV2, the J call TRBJ1-2; weak D call: TRBD1 (5 bases). Trimming pared 6 bases from V and 1 base from J, leaving 15 bases between. The germline CDR1 and CDR2 sequences are SNHLY and FYNNEI. The CDR3 length is 15 residues. The CDR3 here is CASRVGQKLNYGYTF. CDR3 in DNA: TGTGCCAGCAGGGTAGGACAAAAGCTTAACTATGGCTACACCTTC.

This chain links TRBV9 with TRBJ2-3; tentative D call: TRBD2 (6 bases). Trimming left V 4 bases short and J 4 bases short, with 19 bases between. The germline gives CDR1 SGDLS, CDR2 YYNGEE. The length of the CDR3 is 16 residues. CDR3 DNA: TGTGCCAGCAGCCCCTCCTTGATTGGGGGGTCAGATACGCAGTATTTT. It yields the protein CASSPSLIGGSDTQYF.

The chain recombines TRBV5-6 with TRBJ2-7; D is unclear. CDR1 is SGHDT and CDR2 is YYEEEE in the germline V gene. There are 13 residues in the CDR3. Trimming took off 4 bases at V and 3 bases at J, with 11 bases between the two ends. In DNA, the CDR3 is TGTGCCAGCAGCACTACGGACCGCTACGAGCAGTACTTC. Protein: CASSTTDRYEQYF.

This sequence joins TRBV5-1 and TRBJ2-5, with 9 bases matching TRBD2. The CDR3 has 16 residues. Germline assignment: CDR1 SGHRS and CDR2 YFSETQ. Unmatched junction bases numbered 8, after V lost 4 bases and J lost 1 base. CDR3 nucleotide sequence: TGCGCCAGCAGCCCAGGGGGTAGCGGGGGCCAAGAGACCCAGTACTTC. This translates into CASSPGGSGGQETQYF. The entire variable domain, with the rest obtained from reference TRBV5-1 and TRBJ2-5, is as follows: KAGVTQTPRYLIKTRGQQVTLSCSPISGHRSVSWYQQTPGQGLQFLFEYFSETQRNKGNFPGRFSGRQFSNSRSEMNVSTLELGDSALYLCASSPGGSGGQETQYFGPGTRLLVL.

In this sample, this clone is medium-sized (0.01 to 0.1%). The same CDR3 also results from other DNA sequences found in this sample. The V and J genes are TRBV18 and TRBJ1-1, with 8 bases fitting TRBD1. The CDR3 runs 13 residues. CDR1 and CDR2 (germline): KGHSH, LQKENI. The V and J ends lost 5 bases and 4 bases, in that order; junction bases with no gene match: 3. CDR3 protein: CASSVTGGTEAFF. Here the CDR3 DNA reads TGTGCCAGCTCAGTAACAGGGGGCACTGAAGCTTTCTTT.

The chain couples TRBV6-1 to TRBJ1-2; 9 bases agree with TRBD1. The V segment lost 4 bases and the J segment 7 bases; nucleotides outside the gene matches: 4. The CDR3 length is 13 residues. Germline CDR1 and CDR2: MNHNS and SASEGT. CDR3 sequence reads: CASSATGGGGYTF. The CDR3 DNA is TGTGCCAGCAGTGCTACAGGGGGCGGTGGCTACACCTTC.

The genes are TRBV7-9 and TRBJ1-4; possibly TRBD1 for D (5 bases). The V gene lost 6 bases and the J gene lost 3 bases, with 17 bases spanning the gap. Germline CDR1 reads SEHNR; CDR2 reads FQNEAQ (reference sequence). The CDR3 totals 16 residues. In nucleotides, the CDR3 is TGTGCCAGCAGTCAGCTGGGCCAGGGCGCTAATGAAAAACTGTTTTTT. It is translated as CASSQLGQGANEKLFF.

This clone was seen once. The chain is built from TRBV5-1 and TRBJ2-7; D remains ambiguous. V gave up 1 base and J gave up 3 bases, with 14 bases separating them. Germline V gives CDR1 SGHRS, CDR2 YFSETQ. This CDR3 region has 15 residues. The CDR3 spells CASSLRHGEDYEQYF. The DNA of the CDR3 is TGCGCCAGCAGCTTGAGGCATGGCGAAGACTACGAGCAGTACTTC. Combining the CDR3 with reference TRBV5-1 and TRBJ2-7 gives the whole variable domain KAGVTQTPRYLIKTRGQQVTLSCSPISGHRSVSWYQQTPGQGLQFLFEYFSETQRNKGNFPGRFSGRQFSNSRSEMNVSTLELGDSALYLCASSLRHGEDYEQYFGPGTRLTVT.